The 10 T cell receptor beta chains below were found in one sample sequenced in a study of blood T cell repertoires in COVID-19. The assay was immunoSEQ multiplex PCR, and TCRdb's table has in-frame clones only and misses some. The table lists 120,000 or so clones, 65% to 90% of them singletons. The sample was peripheral blood. The origin of the receptors is a woman older than 75 with acute or convalescent COVID-19.

The chain carries TRBV7-9 and TRBJ2-1, with D tentatively TRBD1 (6 bases). The V end was cut by 1 base, the J end by 0 bases, with 7 bases between. The CDR3 has 15 residues. Germline CDR1 and CDR2: SEHNR and FQNEAQ (reference sequence). The CDR3 reads CASSLVQGSYNEQFF. CDR3 in DNA: TGTGCCAGCAGCTTAGTACAGGGCTCCTACAATGAGCAGTTCTTC.

This clone has a single count. This chain uses TRBV7-8 with TRBJ2-2; TRBD1 is a possible D gene (5 bases). Germline-derived CDR1 and CDR2 are SGHVS and FQNEAQ. CDR3 length equals 13 residues. V dropped 8 bases and J dropped 1 base, with 8 bases sitting between them. CDR3 in amino acids: CASQQVNTGELFF. CDR3 DNA: TGTGCCAGCCAACAGGTGAACACCGGGGAGCTGTTTTTT.

V is TRBV5-8 and J is TRBJ1-4; D might be TRBD1 (5 bases). The V gene lost 5 bases and the J gene lost 7 bases, with 18 bases spanning the gap. Germline V lookup: CDR1 SGHTS, CDR2 YDEGEE. The CDR3 is 15 amino acids. This CDR3 reads CASSYGGFTGEKLFF. CDR3 coding DNA: TGTGCCAGCAGTTATGGCGGATTTACAGGTGAAAAACTGTTTTTT.

There are a few counts of this clone. The chain links TRBV5-8 to TRBJ1-3; no firm D call. The CDR3 extends over 15 amino acids. From germline, CDR1 is SGHTS and CDR2 YDEGEE. V was cut by 2 bases and J by 4 bases, with 13 bases left in between. For the CDR3, the DNA is TGTGCCAGCAGCTTACGGCGGGTTACCGGAAACACCATATATTTT. Its protein product is CASSLRRVTGNTIYF.

V and J are TRBV10-3 and TRBJ2-5; TRBD2 is a possible D gene (6 bases). The CDR3 spans 15 residues. Per the germline V gene, CDR1 is ENHRY and CDR2 is SYGVKD. The V end was cut by 6 bases, the J end by 5 bases, with 19 bases between. DNA for the CDR3: TGTGCCATCAGGGCTGGCGGGGTTAACTTGGAGACCCAGTACTTC. Its translation: CAIRAGGVNLETQYF.

The genes are TRBV7-6 and TRBJ1-2; 9 bases are shared with TRBD1. Germline CDR1 is SGHVS and CDR2 is FNYEAQ. Trimming removed 4 bases from V and 7 bases from J; junction bases left unmatched: 7. CDR3 length: 14 residues. This chain's CDR3 is CASSSQTGGSGYTF. The CDR3 region has the DNA TGTGCCAGCAGCTCTCAGACAGGGGGTTCTGGCTACACCTTC.

The chain couples TRBV2 to TRBJ1-5, with D perhaps TRBD1 (5 bases). V was cut by 5 bases and J by 6 bases, with 17 bases left in between. The germline gives CDR1 SNHLY, CDR2 FYNNEI. The CDR3 is 15 residues long. CDR3 region: CASSIDSGGPQPQHF. CDR3 nucleotide sequence: TGTGCCAGCAGTATTGACAGCGGAGGGCCTCAGCCCCAGCATTTT.

The V and J genes are TRBV6-2 or TRBV6-3 and TRBJ1-2, with 8 bases matching TRBD1. V dropped 2 bases and J dropped 5; count of bases not matched to a gene: 7. The CDR3 spans 15 residues. From germline, CDR1 is MNHEY and CDR2 SVGEGT. CDR3 nucleotides: TGTGCCAGCAGTTACGCACAGGGGGAACTTTATGGCTACACCTTC. It specifies CASSYAQGELYGYTF.

This chain links TRBV14 with TRBJ2-2; 12 positions agree with TRBD2. CDR1 is SGHDN, CDR2 FVKESK, per germline. Trimming at V came to 4 bases and at J to 0 bases, leaving 0 bases not matched to a gene. This CDR3 has 16 amino acids. The CDR3 coding sequence is TGTGCCAGCAGCCGACTAGCGGGGGCGAACACCGGGGAGCTGTTTTTT. This sequence encodes CASSRLAGANTGELFF.

This clone was found a few times. The V call is TRBV28, the J call TRBJ1-2; TRBD1 matches 7 bases. The germline V gene encodes CDR1 MDHEN and CDR2 SYDVKM. The V segment lost 7 bases and the J segment 2 bases; nucleotides outside the gene matches: 10. The CDR3 covers 15 residues. CDR3 amino acids: CASTGGAGGNYGYTF. Here the CDR3 DNA reads TGTGCCAGCACCGGTGGGGCAGGGGGGAACTATGGCTACACCTTC.